A selection of T cell receptor beta chains follows, all from one sample in a study of multiple sclerosis patients with progressive multifocal leukoencephalopathy. Assay used: immunoSEQ multiplex PCR; TCRdb lists only in-frame clones, some missing. The sample has 25,000 to 35,000 clones, around 92% seen once. The specimen comprised PBMCs, sampled from a patient treated with natalizumab. Source of these receptors: a human donor with multiple sclerosis. The conserved cysteine and the conserved F or W are not part of the CDR3 here. Each record gives: J gene, V gene, CDR3 protein.

J gene: TRBJ2-7; V gene: TRBV18; CDR3 protein: ASSPRLTETYEQY
J gene: TRBJ1-1; V gene: TRBV28; CDR3 protein: ASKASGYTEAF
J gene: TRBJ2-1; V gene: TRBV5-1; CDR3 protein: ASSLGQSSYNEQF
J gene: TRBJ1-1; V gene: TRBV13; CDR3 protein: ASSREGDRYTEAF
J gene: TRBJ1-4; V gene: TRBV7-2; CDR3 protein: ASSLGRSGHEKLF
J gene: TRBJ1-2; V gene: TRBV18; CDR3 protein: ASSPGRGPGANYGYT
J gene: TRBJ2-3; V gene: TRBV10-2; CDR3 protein: ASTESIRAADTQY
J gene: TRBJ1-1; V gene: TRBV5-1; CDR3 protein: ASSSTGGGGEAF
J gene: TRBJ2-2; V gene: TRBV19; CDR3 protein: ASSRQGARGTGELF
J gene: TRBJ2-3; V gene: TRBV13; CDR3 protein: ASSSPGTDTQY
J gene: TRBJ2-1; V gene: TRBV27; CDR3 protein: ASSLGLLAGIHEQF
J gene: TRBJ1-5; V gene: TRBV5-4; CDR3 protein: ASSLVGEPQH
J gene: TRBJ2-3; V gene: TRBV5-1; CDR3 protein: ASGSGPLLGADTQY
J gene: TRBJ1-4; V gene: TRBV5-1; CDR3 protein: ASSPRPGTGYTTNEKLF
J gene: TRBJ2-5; V gene: TRBV7-2; CDR3 protein: ASSHQETQY
J gene: TRBJ1-1; V gene: TRBV5-6; CDR3 protein: ASSWSPNTEAF
J gene: TRBJ2-7; V gene: TRBV11-2; CDR3 protein: ASSLDGSYEQY
J gene: TRBJ1-1; V gene: TRBV7-6; CDR3 protein: ASSPGTGPEAF
J gene: TRBJ2-3; V gene: TRBV10-3; CDR3 protein: AISADTADTQY
J gene: TRBJ1-1; V gene: TRBV10-3; CDR3 protein: AISTHSTGENTEAF
J gene: TRBJ2-1; V gene: TRBV5-4; CDR3 protein: ASSLELAGGGEQF
J gene: TRBJ2-1; V gene: TRBV30; CDR3 protein: AWSVGGSYRNEQF
J gene: TRBJ1-5; V gene: TRBV29-1; CDR3 protein: SVEDPRGQPQH
J gene: TRBJ1-5; V gene: TRBV15; CDR3 protein: ATSRAHASNQPQH
J gene: TRBJ1-1; V gene: TRBV28; CDR3 protein: AMGQGKGTEAF
J gene: TRBJ2-7; V gene: TRBV11-2; CDR3 protein: ASSLDREGFYEQY
J gene: TRBJ1-2; V gene: TRBV28; CDR3 protein: ASSLYGTNHYGYT
J gene: TRBJ1-2; V gene: TRBV19; CDR3 protein: ASSIGGDSNYGYT
J gene: TRBJ1-6; V gene: TRBV6-6; CDR3 protein: ASSPTGAVNSPLH
J gene: TRBJ2-2; V gene: TRBV4-1; CDR3 protein: ASSHLAGGPGTGELF
J gene: TRBJ2-2; V gene: TRBV19; CDR3 protein: ASLPGQPYTGELF
J gene: TRBJ2-3; V gene: TRBV6-1; CDR3 protein: ASSDEADTQY
J gene: TRBJ2-2; V gene: TRBV7-2; CDR3 protein: ASSLRPANTGELF
J gene: TRBJ1-1; V gene: TRBV30; CDR3 protein: AWGRGGGTEAF
J gene: TRBJ2-7; V gene: TRBV9; CDR3 protein: ASSVGFGSYEQY